This entry describes one T cell receptor beta chain. Its antigen is as yet unknown. The data derive from a study of beta chain features in type 1 diabetes. The CDR3 is 14 amino acids. Germline CDR1 SEHNR, CDR2 FQNEAQ (reference sequence). V was pared by 6 bases and J by 1 base, with 11 bases between. Expressed TCRB transcripts were sequenced because the entire RNA isolate underwent reverse transcription. About 4 million reads was the average for naive, central memory and regulatory T cell samples. TCRdb's copy holds only in-frame clones and misses some; the assay was immunoSEQ multiplex PCR. The table has under 250,000 clones, over 11% seen once. Study observations and caveats: In all four CD4+ subsets, TCRB CDR3 length was significantly, moderately reduced in type 1 diabetes. Still unanswered here is whether HLA type influences TCRB rearrangement. The cDNA sequencing approach could over-represent high-TCR-expressing cells. Compared to healthy donors, patients appeared to have naive, central memory and Treg TCRB repertoires that were more alike.

This sequence originates from a man aged 30 to 39 with type 1 diabetes. V is TRBV7-9 and J is TRBJ2-3; D may be TRBD2 (6 bases). Sequencing was performed on naive CD4+ T cells from blood. The CDR3 nucleotides read TGTGCCAGCAGTACTTGGGGGGGCACAGATACGCAGTATTTT. It encodes CASSTWGGTDTQYF.